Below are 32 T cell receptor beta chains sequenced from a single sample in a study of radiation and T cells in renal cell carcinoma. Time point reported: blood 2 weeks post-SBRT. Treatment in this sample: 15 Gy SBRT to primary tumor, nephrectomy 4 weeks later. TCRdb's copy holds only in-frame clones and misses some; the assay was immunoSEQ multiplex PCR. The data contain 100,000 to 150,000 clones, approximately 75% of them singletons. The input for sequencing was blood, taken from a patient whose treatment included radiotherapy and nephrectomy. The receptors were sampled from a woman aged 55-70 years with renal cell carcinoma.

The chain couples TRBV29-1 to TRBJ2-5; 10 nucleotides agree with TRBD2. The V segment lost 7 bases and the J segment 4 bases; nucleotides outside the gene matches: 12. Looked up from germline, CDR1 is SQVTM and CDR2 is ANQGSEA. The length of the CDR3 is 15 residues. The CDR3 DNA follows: TGCAGCGCACAACCCAGCGGGGGGGCCGGAGAGACCCAGTACTTC. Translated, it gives CSAQPSGGAGETQYF.

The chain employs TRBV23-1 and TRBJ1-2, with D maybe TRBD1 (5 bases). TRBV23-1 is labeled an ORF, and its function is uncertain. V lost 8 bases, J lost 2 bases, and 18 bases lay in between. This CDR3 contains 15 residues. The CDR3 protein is CASGPLRSGNYGYTF. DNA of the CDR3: TGCGCCAGCGGTCCTCTCCGCTCAGGGAACTATGGCTACACCTTC.

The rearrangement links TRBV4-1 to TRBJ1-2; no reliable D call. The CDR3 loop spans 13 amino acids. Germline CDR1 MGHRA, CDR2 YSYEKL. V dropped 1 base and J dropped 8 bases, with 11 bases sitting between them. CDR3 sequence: CASSQVGRVGYTF. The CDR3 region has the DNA TGCGCCAGCAGCCAAGTCGGTAGGGTCGGCTACACCTTC.

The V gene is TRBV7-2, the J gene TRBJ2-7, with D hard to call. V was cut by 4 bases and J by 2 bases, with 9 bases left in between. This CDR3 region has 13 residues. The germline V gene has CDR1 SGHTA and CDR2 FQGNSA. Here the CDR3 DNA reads TGTGCCAGCAGCTCCCGGACGGCCTACGAGCAGTACTTC. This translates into CASSSRTAYEQYF.

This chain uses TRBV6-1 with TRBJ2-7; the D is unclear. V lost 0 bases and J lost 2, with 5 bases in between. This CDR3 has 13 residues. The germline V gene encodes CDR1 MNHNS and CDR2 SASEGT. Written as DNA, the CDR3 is TGTGCCAGCAGTGAAGCTGTGACCTACGAGCAGTACTTC. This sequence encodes CASSEAVTYEQYF.

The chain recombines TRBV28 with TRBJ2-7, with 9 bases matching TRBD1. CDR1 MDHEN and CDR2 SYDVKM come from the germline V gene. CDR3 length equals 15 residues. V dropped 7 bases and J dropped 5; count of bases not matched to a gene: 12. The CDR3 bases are TGTGCCAGCACCCCCGGGACAGGGTTCCCCAACGAGCAGTACTTC. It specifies CASTPGTGFPNEQYF.

CDR3 nucleotide sequence: TGTGCCAGCAGTTACGGGACATCTTACGAGCAGTACTTC. Protein product: CASSYGTSYEQYF. The V gene is TRBV6-5, the J gene TRBJ2-7; possibly TRBD1 for D (6 bases). In germline, CDR1 is MNHEY, CDR2 SVGAGI. Trimming removed 2 bases at V and 4 bases at J, with 9 bases between. CDR3 length: 13 residues.

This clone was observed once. CDR3 bases: TGCGCCACCTCTGAAGGAGCTACGCAGTATTTT. It translates to CATSEGATQYF. The chain has TRBV5-1 and TRBJ2-3; D is ambiguous. This CDR3 spans 11 amino acids. Trimming took 9 bases from V and 8 from J, leaving 13 bases between them. The germline V gene encodes CDR1 SGHRS and CDR2 YFSETQ.

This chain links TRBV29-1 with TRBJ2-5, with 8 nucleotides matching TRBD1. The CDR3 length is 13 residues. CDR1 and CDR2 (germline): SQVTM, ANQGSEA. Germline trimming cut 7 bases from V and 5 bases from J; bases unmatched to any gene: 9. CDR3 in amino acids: CSALTGDGETQYF. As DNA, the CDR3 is TGCAGCGCATTGACAGGGGACGGTGAGACCCAGTACTTC.

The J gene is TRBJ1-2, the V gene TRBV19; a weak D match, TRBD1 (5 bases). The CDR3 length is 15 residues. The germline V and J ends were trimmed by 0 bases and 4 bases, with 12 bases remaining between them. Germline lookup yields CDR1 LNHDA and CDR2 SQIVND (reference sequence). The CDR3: CASSIDDSGRYGYTF. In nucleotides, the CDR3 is TGTGCCAGTAGTATAGATGACAGTGGTCGCTATGGCTACACCTTC.

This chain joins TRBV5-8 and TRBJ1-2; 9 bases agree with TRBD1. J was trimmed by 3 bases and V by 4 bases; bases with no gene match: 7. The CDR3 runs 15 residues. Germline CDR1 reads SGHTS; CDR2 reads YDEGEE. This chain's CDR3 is CASSPSDRGDYGYTF. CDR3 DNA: TGTGCCAGCAGCCCGTCCGACAGGGGGGACTATGGCTACACCTTC. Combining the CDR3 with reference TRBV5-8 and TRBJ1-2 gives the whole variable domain EAGVTQSPTHLIKTRGQQATLRCSPISGHTSVYWYQQALGLGLQFLLWYDEGEERNRGNFPPRFSGRQFPNYSSELNVNALELEDSALYLCASSPSDRGDYGYTFGSGTRLTVV.

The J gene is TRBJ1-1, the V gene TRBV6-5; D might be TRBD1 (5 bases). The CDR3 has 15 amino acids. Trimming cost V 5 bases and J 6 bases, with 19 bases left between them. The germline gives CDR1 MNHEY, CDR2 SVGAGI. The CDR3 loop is CASSGAAGTSAEAFF. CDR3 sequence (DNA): TGTGCCAGCAGTGGGGCGGCAGGGACGAGCGCTGAAGCTTTCTTT.

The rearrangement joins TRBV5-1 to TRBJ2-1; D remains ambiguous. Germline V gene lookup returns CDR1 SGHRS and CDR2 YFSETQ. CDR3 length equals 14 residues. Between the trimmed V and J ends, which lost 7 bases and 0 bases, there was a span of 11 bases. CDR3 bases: TGCGCCAGCTTCCCAGAAAACTCCTACAATGAGCAGTTCTTC. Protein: CASFPENSYNEQFF.

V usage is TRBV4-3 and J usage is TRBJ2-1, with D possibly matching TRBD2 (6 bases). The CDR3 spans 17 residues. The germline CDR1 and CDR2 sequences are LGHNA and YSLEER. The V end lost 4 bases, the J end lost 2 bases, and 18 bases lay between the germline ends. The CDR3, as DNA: TGCGCCAGCAGCCGAACGTACGCGGGACTTCCCTACAATGAGCAGTTCTTC. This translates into CASSRTYAGLPYNEQFF.

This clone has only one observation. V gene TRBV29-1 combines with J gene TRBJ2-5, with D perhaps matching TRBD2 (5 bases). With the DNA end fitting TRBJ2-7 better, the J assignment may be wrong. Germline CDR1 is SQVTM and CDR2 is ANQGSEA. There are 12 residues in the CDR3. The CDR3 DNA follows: TGCAGCGTTGGGTGGGAGTCCTACGAGCAGTACTTC. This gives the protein CSVGWESYEQYF.

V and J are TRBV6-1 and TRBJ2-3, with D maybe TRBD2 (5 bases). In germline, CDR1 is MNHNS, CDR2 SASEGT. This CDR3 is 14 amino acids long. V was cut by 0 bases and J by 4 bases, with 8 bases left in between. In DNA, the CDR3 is TGTGCCAGCAGTGAAGCGGGAGTTCCAGATACGCAGTATTTT. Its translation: CASSEAGVPDTQYF.

CDR3 coding DNA: TGTGCCTGGAGTCTCCGGGTTTCACACACTGAAGCTTTCTTT. This sequence encodes CAWSLRVSHTEAFF. This chain joins TRBV30 and TRBJ1-1; D is unresolved. V gave up 2 bases and J gave up 3 bases, with 13 bases separating them. CDR3 length: 14 residues. Germline loops: CDR1 GTSNPN, CDR2 SVGIG (reference sequence).

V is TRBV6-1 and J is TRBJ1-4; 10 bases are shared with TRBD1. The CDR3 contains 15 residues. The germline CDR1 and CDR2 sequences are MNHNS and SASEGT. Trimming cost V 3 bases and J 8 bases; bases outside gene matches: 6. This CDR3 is CASSESGQGKEKLFF. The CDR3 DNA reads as TGTGCCAGCAGTGAGTCGGGACAGGGGAAAGAAAAACTGTTTTTT.

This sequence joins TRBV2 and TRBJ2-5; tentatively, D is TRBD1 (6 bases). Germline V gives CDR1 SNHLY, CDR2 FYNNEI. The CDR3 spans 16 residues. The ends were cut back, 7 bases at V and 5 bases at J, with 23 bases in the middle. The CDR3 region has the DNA TGTGCCAGCAAGACAGGTGCCTTGGGGATCTGGGAGACCCAGTACTTC. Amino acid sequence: CASKTGALGIWETQYF.

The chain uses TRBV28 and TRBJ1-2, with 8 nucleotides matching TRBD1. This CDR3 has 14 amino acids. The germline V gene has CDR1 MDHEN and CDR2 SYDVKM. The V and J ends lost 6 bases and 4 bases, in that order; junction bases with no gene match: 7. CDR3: CASSPGQASYGYTF. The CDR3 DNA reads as TGTGCCAGCAGCCCGGGACAGGCCTCCTATGGCTACACCTTC.

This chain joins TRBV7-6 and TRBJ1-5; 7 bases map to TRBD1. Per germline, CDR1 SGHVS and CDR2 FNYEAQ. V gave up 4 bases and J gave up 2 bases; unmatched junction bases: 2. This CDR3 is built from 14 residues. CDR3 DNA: TGTGCCAGCAGCTCCGGACAGGGCAATCAGCCCCAGCATTTT. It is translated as CASSSGQGNQPQHF.

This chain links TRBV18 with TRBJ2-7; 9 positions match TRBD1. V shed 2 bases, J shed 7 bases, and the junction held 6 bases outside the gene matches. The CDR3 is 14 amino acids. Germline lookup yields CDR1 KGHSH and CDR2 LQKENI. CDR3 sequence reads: CASSPNRQGEEQYF. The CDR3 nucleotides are TGTGCCAGCTCACCAAACCGACAGGGGGAAGAGCAGTACTTC.

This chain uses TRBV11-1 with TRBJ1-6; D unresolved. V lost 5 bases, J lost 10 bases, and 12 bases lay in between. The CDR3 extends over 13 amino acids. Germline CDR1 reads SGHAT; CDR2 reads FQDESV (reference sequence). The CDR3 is CASSLLTLSPLHF. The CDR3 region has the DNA TGTGCCAGCAGCCTACTCACCCTCTCACCCCTCCACTTT.

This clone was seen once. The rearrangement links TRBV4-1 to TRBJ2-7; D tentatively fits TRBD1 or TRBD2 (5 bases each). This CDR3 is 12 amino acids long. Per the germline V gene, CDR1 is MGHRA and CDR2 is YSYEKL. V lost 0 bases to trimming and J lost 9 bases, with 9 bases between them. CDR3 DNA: TGCGCCAGCAGCCAAGATTTCGGGGCGCAGTACTTC. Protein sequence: CASSQDFGAQYF.

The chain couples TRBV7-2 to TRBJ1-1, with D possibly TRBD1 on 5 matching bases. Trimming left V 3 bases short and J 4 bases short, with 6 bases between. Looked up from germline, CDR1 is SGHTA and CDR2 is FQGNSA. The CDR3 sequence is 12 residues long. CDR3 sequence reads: CASSLRGTEAFF. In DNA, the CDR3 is TGTGCCAGCAGCTTGAGGGGCACTGAAGCTTTCTTT.

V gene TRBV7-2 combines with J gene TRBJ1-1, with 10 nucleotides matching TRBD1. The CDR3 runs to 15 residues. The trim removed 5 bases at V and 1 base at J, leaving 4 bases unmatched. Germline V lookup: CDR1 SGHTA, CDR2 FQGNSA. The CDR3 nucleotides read TGTGCCAGCAGCGTCGACAGGGGGCGGAACACTGAAGCTTTCTTT. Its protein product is CASSVDRGRNTEAFF.

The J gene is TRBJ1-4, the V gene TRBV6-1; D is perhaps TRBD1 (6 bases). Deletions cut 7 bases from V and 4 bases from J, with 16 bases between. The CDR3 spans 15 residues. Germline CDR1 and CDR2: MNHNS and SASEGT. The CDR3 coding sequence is TGTGCCAGCACCCCCCGGGGGGGCGTTAATGAAAAACTGTTTTTT. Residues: CASTPRGGVNEKLFF.

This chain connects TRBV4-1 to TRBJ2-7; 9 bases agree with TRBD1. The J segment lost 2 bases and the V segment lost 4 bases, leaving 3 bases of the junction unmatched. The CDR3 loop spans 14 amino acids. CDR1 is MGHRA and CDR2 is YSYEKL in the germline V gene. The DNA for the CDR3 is TGCGCCAGCAGCCTCGGGACAGGGCCCTACGAGCAGTACTTC. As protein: CASSLGTGPYEQYF.

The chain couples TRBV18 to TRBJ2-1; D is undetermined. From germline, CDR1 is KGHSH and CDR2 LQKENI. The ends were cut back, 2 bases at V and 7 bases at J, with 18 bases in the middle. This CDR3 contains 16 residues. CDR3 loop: CASSPRLSQTGNEQFF. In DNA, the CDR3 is TGTGCCAGCTCACCAAGGCTAAGCCAAACCGGGAATGAGCAGTTCTTC.

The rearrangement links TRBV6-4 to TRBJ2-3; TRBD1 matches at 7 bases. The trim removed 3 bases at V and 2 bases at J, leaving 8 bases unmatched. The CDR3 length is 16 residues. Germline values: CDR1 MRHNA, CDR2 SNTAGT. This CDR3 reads CASSEVGGRFTDTQYF. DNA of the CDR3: TGTGCCAGCAGTGAAGTAGGGGGCAGGTTCACAGATACGCAGTATTTT.

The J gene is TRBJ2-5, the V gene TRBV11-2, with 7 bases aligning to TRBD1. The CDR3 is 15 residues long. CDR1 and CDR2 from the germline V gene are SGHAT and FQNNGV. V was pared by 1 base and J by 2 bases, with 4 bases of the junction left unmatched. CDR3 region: CASSLAPTGQETQYF. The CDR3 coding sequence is TGTGCCAGCAGCTTAGCCCCGACAGGGCAAGAGACCCAGTACTTC.

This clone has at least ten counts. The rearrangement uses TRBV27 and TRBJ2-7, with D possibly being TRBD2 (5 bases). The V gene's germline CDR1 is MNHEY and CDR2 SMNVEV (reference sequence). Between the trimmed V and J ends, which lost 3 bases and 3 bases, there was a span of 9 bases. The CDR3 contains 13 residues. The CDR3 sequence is CASSLLAHYEQYF. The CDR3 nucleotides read TGTGCCAGCAGTTTGCTAGCACACTACGAGCAGTACTTC.